The 14 T cell receptor beta chains below come from one sample, sequenced in a study of T cells after yellow fever vaccination. TCRdb independently ran MiXCR on the 5' RACE reads; one entry per CDR3 protein. The sample has hundreds of thousands of distinct CDR3 sequences, 15% to 20% seen once. The sequencing used PBMCs, collected before the yellow fever booster vaccination. All receptors derive from a man between 18 and 29 years old who received the YFV17D yellow fever vaccine.

This clonotype was seen a few times. The chain uses TRBV6-6 and TRBJ1-5; 7 bases are a match to TRBD1. CDR1 and CDR2 (germline): MNHNY, SVGAGI (reference sequence). The CDR3 is 13 amino acids. V shed 4 bases, J shed 9 bases, and the junction held 6 bases outside the gene matches. CDR3 DNA: TGTGCCAGCAGTTTAGACAGGACAGGGCCCCAGCATTTT. Its translation: CASSLDRTGPQHF.

The chain is built from TRBV7-9 and TRBJ1-2, with 9 nucleotides matching TRBD1. This CDR3 has 14 amino acids. The germline CDR1 and CDR2 sequences are SEHNR and FQNEAQ (reference sequence). V lost 5 bases, J lost 4 bases, and 5 bases stayed unmatched. CDR3: CASSHTGQGYGYTF. CDR3 in DNA: TGTGCCAGCAGCCATACGGGACAGGGCTATGGCTACACCTTC. The whole variable domain, filled in from reference TRBV7-9 and TRBJ1-2, reads DTGVSQNPRHKITKRGQNVTFRCDPISEHNRLYWYRQTLGQGPEFLTYFQNEAQLEKSRLLSDRFSAERPKGSFSTLEIQRTEQGDSAMYLCASSHTGQGYGYTFGSGTRLTVV.

This clonotype was found a few times. The DNA for the CDR3 is TGCAGTGCTATGCGACAGAACAATGAGCAGTTCTTC. The encoded protein is CSAMRQNNEQFF. The rearrangement links TRBV20-1 to TRBJ2-1, with a tentative D call TRBD1 (5 bases). V lost 4 bases and J lost 5, with 9 bases in between. The germline V gene encodes CDR1 DFQATT and CDR2 SNEGSKA (reference sequence). The CDR3 loop spans 12 amino acids.

The CDR3 sequence is CARGGGESSEQFF. For the CDR3, the DNA is TGTGCCAGAGGGGGGGGAGAGTCAAGTGAGCAGTTCTTC. This sequence joins TRBV28 and TRBJ2-1, with D possibly being TRBD2 (7 bases). Germline values: CDR1 MDHEN, CDR2 SYDVKM. V was pared by 9 bases and J by 9 bases, with 18 bases between. The CDR3 runs to 13 residues.

V gene TRBV10-3 combines with J gene TRBJ2-3; a possible D gene is TRBD2 (6 bases). Germline V CDR1 and CDR2: ENHRY, SYGVKD. The CDR3 is 15 residues long. V was trimmed by 4 bases and J by 1 base, leaving 12 bases between them. CDR3 sequence: CAISARGGGTDTQYF. As DNA, the CDR3 is TGTGCCATCAGTGCAAGGGGAGGAGGCACAGATACGCAGTATTTT.

This rearrangement joins TRBV29-1 to TRBJ2-3; 8 bases map to TRBD2. Trimming took 1 base from V and 5 from J; bases not matched to a gene: 11. The CDR3 is 16 residues long. Germline CDR1 and CDR2: SQVTM and ANQGSEA. CDR3 protein: CSVEGQRGPPGDTQYF. Written as DNA, the CDR3 is TGCAGCGTTGAAGGCCAGCGGGGGCCCCCTGGAGATACGCAGTATTTT.

This clonotype was seen more than once but under ten times. The V and J genes are TRBV20-1 and TRBJ2-5; 12 positions agree with TRBD2. J lost 7 bases, V lost 6 bases, and 9 bases had no gene match. CDR1 and CDR2 from the germline V gene are DFQATT and SNEGSKA (reference sequence). CDR3 size: 14 residues. The CDR3 spells CSARTSGVETTQYF. DNA of the CDR3: TGCAGTGCACGGACTAGCGGGGTGGAGACGACCCAGTACTTC.

This clonotype was counted only a few times. The chain links TRBV5-6 to TRBJ1-5; TRBD1 aligns across 7 bases. In germline, CDR1 is SGHDT, CDR2 YYEEEE. This CDR3 has 16 amino acids. V was clipped by 2 bases and J by 2 bases; unmatched bases: 7. The CDR3 sequence: CASSFTGAWGNQPQHF. The CDR3 DNA sequence: TGTGCCAGCAGCTTCACAGGGGCATGGGGCAATCAGCCCCAGCATTTT.

The chain couples TRBV7-2 to TRBJ1-3, with D maybe TRBD1 (6 bases). CDR1 is SGHTA and CDR2 is FQGNSA in the germline V gene. The CDR3 extends over 15 amino acids. V gave up 3 bases and J gave up 7 bases, with 16 bases separating them. The CDR3 DNA is TGTGCCAGCAGCTTTGGCAGGGGTATAGGGAACACCATATATTTT. This translates into CASSFGRGIGNTIYF.

This chain links TRBV30 with TRBJ1-1, with a possible D match to TRBD1 (6 bases). V was pared by 0 bases and J by 8 bases, with 19 bases between. The CDR3 is made up of 15 amino acids. Looked up from germline, CDR1 is GTSNPN and CDR2 is SVGIG (reference sequence). As DNA, the CDR3 is TGTGCCTGGAGTGTAGGAGACCAGGGGAGAGAGGAAGCTTTCTTT. This encodes CAWSVGDQGREEAFF.

This rearrangement joins TRBV20-1 to TRBJ1-2; 8 bases are a match to TRBD1. Germline V gene data show CDR1 as DFQATT and CDR2 as SNEGSKA (reference sequence). J lost 3 bases, V lost 1 base, and 1 base had no gene match. This CDR3 contains 13 residues. The CDR3 region is CSARATGDYGYTF. The CDR3 DNA follows: TGCAGTGCTAGAGCGACAGGGGACTATGGCTACACCTTC.

The chain joins TRBV24-1 to TRBJ2-5; D unclear. CDR3 length: 13 residues. Trimming shortened V by 4 bases and J by 5 bases, and 10 bases separated the two germline ends. Looked up from germline, CDR1 is KGHDR and CDR2 is SFDVKD. The CDR3 DNA reads TGTGCCACCAGTGAAGACACGCGGGAGACCCAGTACTTC. Translated: CATSEDTRETQYF.

This clonotype was observed at least ten times. This sequence may be a read error, since a much larger clone differs from it by one base. CDR3 DNA sequence: TGCGCCAGCAGCCAAACTGGTGAGGGGGCGAGTCAGCCCCAGCATTTT. It yields the protein CASSQTGEGASQPQHF. This chain uses TRBV4-3 with TRBJ1-5, with 7 bases fitting TRBD1. Germline lookup yields CDR1 LGHNA and CDR2 YSLEER. Trimming cost V 2 bases and J 6 bases; bases outside gene matches: 10. The CDR3 loop spans 16 amino acids.

This clonotype appeared a few times. This chain connects TRBV4-3 to TRBJ2-5, with 7 bases that match TRBD2. The trim removed 4 bases at V and 0 bases at J, leaving 5 bases unmatched. The germline V gene encodes CDR1 LGHNA and CDR2 YSLEER. The CDR3 runs 15 residues. CDR3 sequence reads: CASSPGLQYQETQYF. The CDR3 nucleotides read TGCGCCAGCAGCCCGGGACTACAGTACCAAGAGACCCAGTACTTC.